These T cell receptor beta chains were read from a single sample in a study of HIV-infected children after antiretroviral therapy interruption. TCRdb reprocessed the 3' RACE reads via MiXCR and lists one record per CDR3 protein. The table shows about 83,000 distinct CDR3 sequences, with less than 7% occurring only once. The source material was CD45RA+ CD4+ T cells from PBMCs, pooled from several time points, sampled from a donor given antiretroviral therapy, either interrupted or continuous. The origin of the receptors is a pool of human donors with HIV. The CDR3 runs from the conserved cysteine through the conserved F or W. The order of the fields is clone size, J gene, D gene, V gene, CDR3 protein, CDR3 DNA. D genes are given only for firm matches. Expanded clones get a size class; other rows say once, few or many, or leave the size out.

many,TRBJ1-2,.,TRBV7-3,CASSQDSLDLSSGYTF,TGTGCCAGCAGCCAAGACTCACTGGACTTGAGCTCCGGCTACACCTTC
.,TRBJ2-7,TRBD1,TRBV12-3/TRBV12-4,CASSLAGGDEQYF,TGTGCCAGCAGTTTGGCAGGGGGCGACGAGCAGTACTTC
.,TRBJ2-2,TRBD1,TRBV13,CASSSGGGNTGELFF,TGTGCCAGCAGCTCAGGGGGTGGGAACACCGGGGAGCTGTTTTTT
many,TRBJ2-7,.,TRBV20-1,CSASLLGYEQYF,TGCAGTGCGTCACTCCTAGGGTACGAGCAGTACTTC
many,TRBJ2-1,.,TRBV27,CASSHLDEQFF,TGTGCCAGCAGTCACCTGGATGAGCAGTTCTTC
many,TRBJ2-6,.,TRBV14,CASSQNPANVLTF,TGTGCCAGCAGCCAAAATCCAGCCAACGTCCTGACTTTC
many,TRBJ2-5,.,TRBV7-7,CASSSARTRDSLQETQYF,TGTGCCAGCAGCTCCGCCCGAACACGAGACAGCCTCCAAGAGACCCAGTACTTC
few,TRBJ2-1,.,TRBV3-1,CASSLGEGAVQFF,TGTGCCAGCAGCCTGGGGGAGGGGGCGGTGCAGTTCTTC
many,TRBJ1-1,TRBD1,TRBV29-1,CSVDLLRTGNRPAFF,TGCAGCGTTGATCTTTTGCGGACAGGGAACCGCCCCGCTTTCTTT
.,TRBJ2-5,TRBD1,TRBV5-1,CASSYGQGRETQYF,TGCGCCAGCAGCTACGGACAGGGGCGCGAGACCCAGTACTTC
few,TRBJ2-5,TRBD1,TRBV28,CASSSSGGVETQYF,TGTGCCAGCAGCAGCTCAGGGGGCGTCGAGACCCAGTACTTC
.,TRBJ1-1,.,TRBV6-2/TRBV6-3,CASRRTLALPEAFF,TGTGCCAGCAGAAGGACATTGGCCCTGCCGGAAGCTTTCTTT
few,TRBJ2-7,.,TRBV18,CASSPRRSYEQYF,TGTGCCAGCTCACCACGCAGGTCCTACGAGCAGTACTTC
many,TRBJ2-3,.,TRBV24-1,CATSDLVGVVDTQYF,TGTGCCACCAGTGATTTGGTGGGGGTCGTGGATACGCAGTATTTT
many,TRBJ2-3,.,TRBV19,CASSIERATDTQYF,TGTGCCAGTAGTATTGAAAGGGCCACAGATACGCAGTATTTT
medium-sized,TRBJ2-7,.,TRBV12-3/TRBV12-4,CASSFVIYEQYF,TGTGCCAGCAGTTTCGTAATATACGAGCAGTACTTC
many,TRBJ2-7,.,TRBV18,CASSPVGSYEQYF,TGTGCCAGCTCACCAGTAGGTAGCTACGAGCAGTACTTC
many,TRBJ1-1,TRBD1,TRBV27,CASSHGEGQGKTEAFF,TGTGCCAGCAGCCACGGAGAGGGACAGGGAAAAACTGAAGCTTTCTTT
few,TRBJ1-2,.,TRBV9,CASSVVREDGYTF,TGTGCCAGCAGCGTAGTCAGGGAAGATGGCTACACCTTC
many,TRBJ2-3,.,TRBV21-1,CASSKSRTAAGVTDTQYF,TGTGCCAGCAGCAAATCTAGGACGGCCGCAGGGGTCACAGATACGCAGTATTTT
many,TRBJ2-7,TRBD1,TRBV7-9,CASSQRTGGNLYEQYF,TGTGCCAGCAGCCAACGGACAGGGGGGAACCTCTACGAGCAGTACTTC
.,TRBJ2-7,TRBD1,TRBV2,CATQLGQGMDEQYF,TGTGCCACCCAATTGGGACAGGGAATGGATGAGCAGTACTTC
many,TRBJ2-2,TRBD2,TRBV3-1,CASSQATSGSHGELFF,TGTGCCAGCAGCCAAGCCACTAGCGGGAGTCACGGGGAGCTGTTTTTT
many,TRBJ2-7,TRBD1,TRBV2,CASSETSDRPMAYF,TGTGCCAGCAGTGAAACCTCGGACAGGCCCATGGCGTACTTC
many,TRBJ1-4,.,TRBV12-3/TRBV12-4,CASAWGTAYEKLFF,TGTGCCAGCGCGTGGGGGACGGCCTATGAAAAACTGTTTTTT
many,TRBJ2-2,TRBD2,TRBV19,CASSIAGGSPTGELFF,TGTGCCAGCAGTATAGCGGGGGGCTCACCCACCGGGGAGCTGTTTTTT
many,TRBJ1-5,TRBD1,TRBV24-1,CATSEYLRGNNQPQHF,TGTGCCACCAGTGAGTACCTCAGGGGGAATAATCAGCCCCAGCATTTT
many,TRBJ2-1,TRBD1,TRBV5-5,CASRLGQGTYNEQFF,TGTGCCAGCAGGCTGGGACAGGGAACCTACAATGAGCAGTTCTTC
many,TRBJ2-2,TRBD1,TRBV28,CASRWGTGDTGELFF,TGTGCCAGCAGATGGGGGACAGGGGACACCGGGGAGCTGTTTTTT
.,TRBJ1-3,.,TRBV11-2,CASSPPVGQEGNTIYF,TGTGCCAGCAGCCCTCCGGTGGGCCAGGAAGGAAACACCATATATTTT
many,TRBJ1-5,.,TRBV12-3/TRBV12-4,CASEGISNQPQHF,TGTGCCAGCGAGGGTATTAGCAATCAGCCCCAGCATTTT
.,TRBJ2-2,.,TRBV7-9,CASSSSGAHGELFF,TGTGCCAGCAGCTCCTCGGGGGCGCACGGGGAGCTGTTTTTT
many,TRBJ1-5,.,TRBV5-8,CASSLFKGSGAQHF,TGTGCCAGCAGCTTGTTCAAGGGTTCGGGAGCCCAGCATTTT
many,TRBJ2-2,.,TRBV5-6,CASSPPSGELFF,TGTGCCAGCAGCCCCCCGAGCGGGGAGCTGTTTTTT
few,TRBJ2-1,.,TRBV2,CASRWDGSSYNEQFF,TGTGCCAGCAGATGGGATGGGAGCTCCTACAATGAGCAGTTCTTC
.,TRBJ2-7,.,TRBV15,CATSRVLVGGPGYEQYF,TGTGCCACCAGCAGAGTCCTCGTGGGGGGCCCAGGCTACGAGCAGTACTTC
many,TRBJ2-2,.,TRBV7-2,CASTSGVRTGELFF,TGTGCCAGCACTTCCGGGGTTCGCACCGGGGAGCTGTTTTTT
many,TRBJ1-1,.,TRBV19,CASSTPRGVGTEAFF,TGTGCCAGTAGTACCCCCCGAGGGGTAGGCACTGAAGCTTTCTTT
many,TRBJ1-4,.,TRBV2,CASKPLGSLEKLFF,TGTGCCAGCAAGCCCCTGGGGTCTTTGGAAAAACTGTTTTTT
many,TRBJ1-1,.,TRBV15,CATGVWGTEAFF,TGTGCCACTGGGGTTTGGGGCACTGAAGCTTTCTTT
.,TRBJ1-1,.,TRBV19,CASSSRTQIKKAFF,TGTGCCAGTAGTAGCCGGACACAGATTAAAAAAGCTTTCTTT
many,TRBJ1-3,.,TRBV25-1,CASSGPERNTIYF,TGTGCCAGCAGCGGGCCCGAGAGAAACACCATATATTTT
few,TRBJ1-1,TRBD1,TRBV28,CASSDRGQGDTEVFF,TGTGCCAGCAGTGATAGGGGACAGGGCGACACAGAAGTCTTCTTT
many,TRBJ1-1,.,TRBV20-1,CSARGVGLNTEAFF,TGCAGTGCTAGGGGGGTCGGTCTAAACACTGAAGCTTTCTTT
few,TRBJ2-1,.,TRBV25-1,CASSDQGNEQFF,TGTGCCAGCAGTGACCAGGGCAATGAGCAGTTCTTC
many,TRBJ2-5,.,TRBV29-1,CSVAVETQYF,TGCAGCGTTGCCGTGGAGACCCAGTACTTC
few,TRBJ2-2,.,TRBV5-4,CASSFSGYTGELFF,TGTGCCAGCAGCTTCTCAGGGTACACCGGGGAGCTGTTTTTT
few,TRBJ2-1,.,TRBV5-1,CASSLIGAGNEQFF,TGCGCCAGCAGCTTAATAGGGGCGGGCAATGAGCAGTTCTTC
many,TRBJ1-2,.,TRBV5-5,CASSPTGGLNNYGYTF,TGTGCCAGCAGCCCTACCGGTGGACTTAATAACTATGGCTACACCTTC
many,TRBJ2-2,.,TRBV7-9,CASSLRGGNTGELFF,TGTGCCAGCAGCTTGCGTGGGGGAAACACCGGGGAGCTGTTTTTT
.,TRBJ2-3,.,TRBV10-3,CAISADRRRDTQYF,TGTGCCATCAGTGCAGACAGAAGACGAGATACGCAGTATTTT
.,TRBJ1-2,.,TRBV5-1,CASSLDGTPNYGYTF,TGCGCCAGCAGCTTGGATGGGACACCTAACTATGGCTACACCTTC
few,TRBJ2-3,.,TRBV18,CASSPVLIYADTQYF,TGTGCCAGCTCACCAGTGCTGATCTATGCGGATACGCAGTATTTT
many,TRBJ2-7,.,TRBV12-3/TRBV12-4,CASSTPIRDQDEQYF,TGTGCCAGCAGTACTCCTATCCGGGACCAGGACGAGCAGTACTTC
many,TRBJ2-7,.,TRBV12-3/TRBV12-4,CASAQPQGILVEQYF,TGTGCCAGCGCCCAACCCCAGGGGATTTTGGTCGAGCAGTACTTC
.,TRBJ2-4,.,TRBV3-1,CASSQRYRGSAKNIQYF,TGTGCCAGCAGCCAACGTTATCGGGGGTCGGCCAAAAACATTCAGTACTTC
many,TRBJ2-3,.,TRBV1,CTSSQDLDLEGETSTDTQYF,TGCACCAGCAGCCAAGATCTAGATCTTGAAGGGGAAACTAGCACAGATACGCAGTATTTT
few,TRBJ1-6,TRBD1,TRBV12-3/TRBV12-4,CASSSTGFSYNSPLHF,TGTGCCAGCAGTTCGACAGGGTTTTCCTATAATTCACCCCTCCACTTT
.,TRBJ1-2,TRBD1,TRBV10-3,CAIMRTGANYGYTF,TGTGCCATCATGAGGACAGGGGCTAACTATGGCTACACCTTC
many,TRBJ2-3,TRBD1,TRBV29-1,CSVEDLRTGGRNTQYF,TGCAGCGTTGAAGATCTAAGAACAGGGGGCCGGAATACGCAGTATTTT